The 9 T cell receptor beta chains presented below share a single source sample, sequenced in a study of naive and memory T cell subsets. Both TRBC1 and TRBC2 were covered by a beta constant-region primer of two equimolar oligonucleotides. Using its own MiXCR run on the UMI-ligation and nested PCR reads, TCRdb lists one record per CDR3 protein. The data contain approximately 82,000 distinct CDR3 sequences, roughly 7% of them singletons. The specimen sequenced was central memory CD4+ T cells from blood. These receptors all come from a human donor in good health.

This clonotype was seen ten or more times. The chain is built from TRBV4-3 and TRBJ2-7; 8 bases match TRBD2. This CDR3 is built from 15 residues. Germline loops: CDR1 LGHNA, CDR2 YSLEER. Trimming at V came to 0 bases and at J to 4 bases, leaving 5 bases not matched to a gene. The CDR3 sequence is CASSQDRSGGYEQYF. The CDR3 nucleotides read TGCGCCAGCAGCCAAGATAGGTCGGGAGGGTACGAGCAGTACTTC.

This clonotype came up many times. The gene calls are TRBV15 and TRBJ1-5, with D possibly being TRBD1 (5 bases). V lost 3 bases to trimming and J lost 7 bases, with 16 bases between them. The CDR3 consists of 15 residues. The germline CDR1 and CDR2 sequences are LNHNV and YYDKDF (reference sequence). The CDR3 loop reads CATSRAEGIGQPQHF. In DNA form, the CDR3 reads TGTGCCACCAGCAGGGCAGAGGGGATCGGCCAGCCCCAGCATTTT.

This clonotype was seen more than once but under ten times. This sequence joins TRBV12-3 or TRBV12-4 and TRBJ1-5; D call uncertain. This CDR3 region has 16 residues. V was cut by 3 bases and J by 1 base, with 13 bases left in between. The DNA for the CDR3 is TGTGCCAGCAGTTTCCAGTCACACTCGAGCAATCAGCCCCAGCATTTT. Protein product: CASSFQSHSSNQPQHF.

In its sample, this clonotype was seen many times. This rearrangement joins TRBV18 to TRBJ2-7, with 8 positions matching TRBD1. Germline V gives CDR1 KGHSH, CDR2 LQKENI. V lost 3 bases to trimming and J lost 10 bases; unmatched junction nucleotides: 2. The CDR3 totals 11 residues. The CDR3: CASSPDREQYF. For the CDR3, the DNA is TGTGCCAGCTCACCGGACAGGGAACAGTACTTC.

The CDR3, as DNA: TGCAGTGCTAGAGATTGGGGCTTGGGCGGGACGACCAACATTCAGTACTTC. Translation: CSARDWGLGGTTNIQYF. V and J are TRBV20-1 and TRBJ2-4, with D possibly TRBD2 on 6 matching bases. The CDR3 sequence is 17 residues long. Germline V gene sequence: CDR1 DFQATT, CDR2 SNEGSKA (reference sequence). The V end was cut by 0 bases, the J end by 7 bases, with 22 bases between.

This clonotype came up many times. The V gene is TRBV11-2, the J gene TRBJ2-1; D ambiguous. Germline V CDR1 and CDR2: SGHAT, FQNNGV. V shed 5 bases and J shed 4 bases, with 9 bases lying between them. The CDR3 runs to 13 residues. The CDR3 sequence: CASSQSEYNEQFF. Here the CDR3 DNA reads TGTGCCAGCAGCCAGAGTGAATACAATGAGCAGTTCTTC.

This chain joins TRBV20-1 and TRBJ2-1; 7 bases are a match to TRBD2. Trimming cost V 3 bases and J 0 bases; bases outside gene matches: 5. CDR3 length equals 15 residues. Germline values: CDR1 DFQATT, CDR2 SNEGSKA (reference sequence). CDR3 in amino acids: CSARSSGISYNEQFF. The DNA of the CDR3 is TGCAGTGCTAGGTCAAGCGGGATCTCCTACAATGAGCAGTTCTTC.

V is TRBV2 and J is TRBJ2-1; TRBD1 or TRBD2 may be the D gene (6 bases each). Germline assignment: CDR1 SNHLY and CDR2 FYNNEI. The CDR3 extends over 14 amino acids. V dropped 4 bases and J dropped 6 bases, with 13 bases sitting between them. The CDR3 DNA reads as TGTGCCAGCAGTGTTCGGGGGCTAGCCAATGAGCAGTTCTTC. Amino acid sequence: CASSVRGLANEQFF.

Ten or more counts support this clonotype. The chain uses TRBV12-3 or TRBV12-4 and TRBJ1-4, with D maybe TRBD1 (5 bases). Trimming removed 5 bases from V and 8 bases from J, with 18 bases in between. The CDR3 extends over 15 amino acids. The chain's CDR3 is CASSPPGAVEEKLFF. CDR3 coding DNA: TGTGCCAGCAGTCCCCCTGGGGCGGTCGAAGAAAAACTGTTTTTT.